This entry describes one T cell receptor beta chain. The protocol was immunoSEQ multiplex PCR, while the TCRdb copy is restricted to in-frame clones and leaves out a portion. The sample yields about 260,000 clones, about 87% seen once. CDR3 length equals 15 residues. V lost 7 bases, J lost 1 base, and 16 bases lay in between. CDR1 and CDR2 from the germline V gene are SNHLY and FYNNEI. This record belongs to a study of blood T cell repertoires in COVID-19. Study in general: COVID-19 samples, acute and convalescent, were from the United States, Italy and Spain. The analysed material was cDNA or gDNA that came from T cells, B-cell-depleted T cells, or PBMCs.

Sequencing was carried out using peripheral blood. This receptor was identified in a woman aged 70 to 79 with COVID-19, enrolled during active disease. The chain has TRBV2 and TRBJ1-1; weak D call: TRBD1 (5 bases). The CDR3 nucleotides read TGTGCCAGCATATTCTCCGGGACTGGGAACACTGAAGCTTTCTTT. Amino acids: CASIFSGTGNTEAFF.